Each of the 10 T cell receptor beta chains below was sequenced from the same sample in a study of HIV-infected children after antiretroviral therapy interruption. RNA-based 3' RACE libraries used unique molecular identifiers. One entry per CDR3 protein results from TCRdb running MiXCR on the 3' RACE reads. The sample carries nearly 15,000 distinct CDR3 sequences, 3.4% recorded once. Described treatment: PENTA 11 planned treatment interruption arm or continuous ART arm. Material: CD45RO+ CD8+ T cells from PBMCs, pooled from several time points, obtained from a donor given antiretroviral therapy, either interrupted or continuous. The subset: memory CD8+ CD45RO+ CD45RA- T cells. These receptors originate from a pool of human donors with HIV.

This clonotype has ten or more counts. The CDR3 loop reads CASADREVGELFF. The DNA of the CDR3 is TGTGCCAGCGCGGACAGGGAGGTCGGGGAGCTGTTTTTT. The chain is built from TRBV6-2 or TRBV6-3 and TRBJ2-2, with 8 nucleotides matching TRBD1. The length of the CDR3 is 13 residues. Germline V gene data show CDR1 as MNHEY and CDR2 as SVGEGT. V was pared by 8 bases and J by 7 bases, with 6 bases of the junction left unmatched.

This clonotype was found many times. V and J are TRBV7-2 and TRBJ2-1; D possibly corresponds to TRBD1 (6 bases). The CDR3 has 14 residues. V was trimmed by 5 bases and J by 6 bases, leaving 14 bases between them. Germline CDR1 and CDR2: SGHTA and FQGNSA. CDR3 in amino acids: CASSAGTIGNEQFF. The CDR3 nucleotides read TGTGCCAGCAGCGCCGGGACAATCGGCAATGAGCAGTTCTTC.

This clonotype came up many times. The CDR3 DNA is TGCAGCGCCGAGACAGGGGCGTACACAGATACGCAGTATTTT. This gives the protein CSAETGAYTDTQYF. The chain employs TRBV29-1 and TRBJ2-3; 8 positions match TRBD1. This CDR3 has 14 amino acids. The germline gives CDR1 SQVTM, CDR2 ANQGSEA. The V segment lost 7 bases and the J segment 2 bases; nucleotides outside the gene matches: 8.

The V and J genes are TRBV7-2 and TRBJ1-1, with D possibly matching TRBD1 (6 bases). The CDR3 length is 15 residues. Trimming cost V 1 base and J 3 bases, with 12 bases left between them. Germline CDR1 is SGHTA and CDR2 is FQGNSA. The CDR3 DNA follows: TGTGCCAGCAGCTTAGAAGGCGGGGGCCACACTGAAGCTTTCTTT. It specifies CASSLEGGGHTEAFF. The entire variable domain, with the rest obtained from reference TRBV7-2 and TRBJ1-1, is as follows: GAGVSQSPSNKVTEKGKDVELRCDPISGHTALYWYRQSLGQGLEFLIYFQGNSAPDKSGLPSDRFSAERTGGSVSTLTIQRTQQEDSAVYLCASSLEGGGHTEAFFGQGTRLTVV.

This clonotype was seen at least ten times. The chain employs TRBV28 and TRBJ2-7; TRBD2 is a possible D gene (5 bases). Germline values: CDR1 MDHEN, CDR2 SYDVKM. The V end lost 2 bases, the J end lost 4 bases, and 18 bases lay between the germline ends. This CDR3 has 16 amino acids. The CDR3 here is CASSLGPAGMKYEQYF. The CDR3 coding sequence is TGTGCCAGCAGTTTAGGCCCCGCGGGTATGAAGTACGAGCAGTACTTC.

This clonotype was recorded many times. This sequence joins TRBV9 and TRBJ2-7, with D perhaps TRBD1 or TRBD2 (5 bases each). Trimming took 4 bases from V and 0 from J, leaving 11 bases between them. Germline CDR1 and CDR2: SGDLS and YYNGEE. The CDR3 is 14 amino acids. DNA for the CDR3: TGTGCCAGCAGCCCCCGGGACGCCTCCTACGAGCAGTACTTC. This sequence encodes CASSPRDASYEQYF.

This clonotype was seen ten or more times. The chain couples TRBV15 to TRBJ1-2; a weak D match, TRBD1 (6 bases). V was pared by 5 bases and J by 6 bases, with 16 bases between. The CDR3 runs 14 residues. The germline gives CDR1 LNHNV, CDR2 YYDKDF (reference sequence). CDR3 DNA: TGTGCCACCAGCTTACGAGGGGGACTTGATGGCTACACCTTC. Residues: CATSLRGGLDGYTF.

Worth noting for this clonotype: This clone may be a read error of a much larger clone one base away. CDR3 amino acids: CSAVSQSSYEQYF. The CDR3 DNA sequence: TGCAGTGCCGTGAGTCAGAGCTCCTACGAGCAGTACTTC. J is TRBJ2-7 and V is TRBV29-1; D unclear. The CDR3 consists of 13 residues. CDR1 is SQVTM and CDR2 is ANQGSEA in the germline V gene.

This clonotype was recorded at least ten times. The gene calls are TRBV2 and TRBJ1-4, with a tentative D call TRBD1 (6 bases). CDR1 is SNHLY and CDR2 is FYNNEI in the germline V gene. CDR3 length equals 14 residues. The V end lost 2 bases, the J end lost 8 bases, and 12 bases lay between the germline ends. In nucleotides, the CDR3 is TGTGCCAGCAGTGAAAGGGGGGCCGCCGAAAAACTGTTTTTT. Protein: CASSERGAAEKLFF.

The table lists this clonotype with many counts. V is TRBV20-1 and J is TRBJ1-5; D is perhaps TRBD1 (5 bases). V lost 3 bases, J lost 0 bases, and 15 bases lay in between. In germline, CDR1 is DFQATT, CDR2 SNEGSKA (reference sequence). There are 16 residues in the CDR3. The CDR3 is CSASSRDHNSNQPQHF. The CDR3 nucleotides are TGCAGTGCTAGTAGCAGGGATCATAATAGCAATCAGCCCCAGCATTTT.